Presented here are 24 T cell receptor beta chains from one specimen sequenced in a study of T cell repertoires in cytomegalovirus infection. One entry per CDR3 protein, called by TCRdb with MiXCR from the reads. The sample carries a few hundred thousand distinct CDR3 sequences, approximately 15% recorded once. Sequenced: CD8+ T cells from PBMCs. Every receptor here comes from a human donor in good health (CMV status not recorded). Some clones in this sample may be carry-over from other donors' samples.

This chain connects TRBV6-2 or TRBV6-3 to TRBJ1-5; D unresolved. The germline V gene has CDR1 MNHEY and CDR2 SVGEGT. CDR3 size: 15 residues. With 7 bases removed from V and 0 bases from J, the gap between germline ends came to 13 bases. The CDR3 spells CASNAEGNSNQPQHF. CDR3 DNA: TGTGCCAGCAATGCAGAGGGAAATAGCAATCAGCCCCAGCATTTT.

The V gene is TRBV7-3, the J gene TRBJ2-3, with 9 bases identical to TRBD2. The V and J ends lost 0 bases and 3 bases, in that order; junction bases with no gene match: 4. This CDR3 is built from 16 residues. Germline values: CDR1 SGHTA, CDR2 FQGTGA. The CDR3 DNA is TGTGCCAGCAGCTTAACTAGCGGGGGATGGACAGATACGCAGTATTTT. This gives the protein CASSLTSGGWTDTQYF. Supplemented by reference TRBV7-3 and TRBJ2-3, the full variable domain reads GAGVSQTPSNKVTEKGKYVELRCDPISGHTALYWYRQSLGQGPEFLIYFQGTGAADDSGLPNDRFFAVRPEGSVSTLKIQRTERGDSAVYLCASSLTSGGWTDTQYFGPGTRLTVL.

The chain employs TRBV19 and TRBJ2-1; D is possibly TRBD2 (5 bases). V lost 3 bases to trimming and J lost 2 bases, with 14 bases between them. Per germline, CDR1 LNHDA and CDR2 SQIVND (reference sequence). CDR3 length: 16 amino acids. CDR3 bases: TGTGCCAGTAGTATTCCATCGGGATTCACCTACAATGAGCAGTTCTTC. Its protein product is CASSIPSGFTYNEQFF. Supplemented by reference TRBV19 and TRBJ2-1, the full variable domain reads DGGITQSPKYLFRKEGQNVTLSCEQNLNHDAMYWYRQDPGQGLRLIYYSQIVNDFQKGDIAEGYSVSREKKESFPLTVTSAQKNPTAFYLCASSIPSGFTYNEQFFGPGTRLTVL.

The chain's CDR3 is CASSLAFSGANVLTF. Written as DNA, the CDR3 is TGTGCCAGCAGCTTGGCCTTTTCTGGGGCCAACGTCCTGACTTTC. The rearrangement joins TRBV5-6 to TRBJ2-6; D gene uncertain. V was shortened by 0 bases and J by 1 base, with 5 bases between the two germline ends. The germline gives CDR1 SGHDT, CDR2 YYEEEE. The CDR3 loop spans 15 amino acids.

This clonotype came up a few times. The chain links TRBV2 to TRBJ2-3; D may be TRBD2 (5 bases). V was shortened by 6 bases and J by 2 bases, with 12 bases between the two germline ends. The V gene's germline CDR1 is SNHLY and CDR2 FYNNEI. This CDR3 has 14 residues. CDR3 residues: CASRGRGLTDTQYF. The DNA for the CDR3 is TGTGCCAGCAGGGGCCGCGGGCTCACAGATACGCAGTATTTT.

CDR3 region: CSVKGGALEQYF. Here the CDR3 DNA reads TGCAGCGTTAAAGGGGGGGCCCTCGAGCAGTACTTC. V usage is TRBV29-1 and J usage is TRBJ2-7; D perhaps matches TRBD2 (7 bases). V lost 5 bases and J lost 6, with 14 bases in between. The CDR3 has 12 residues. The germline V gene has CDR1 SQVTM and CDR2 ANQGSEA.

The chain uses TRBV24-1 and TRBJ2-7; D perhaps matches TRBD1 (6 bases). CDR3 size: 14 residues. V was shortened by 7 bases and J by 2 bases, with 14 bases between the two germline ends. Germline CDR1 and CDR2: KGHDR and SFDVKD. Here the CDR3 reads CATSSLDSPYEQYF. In DNA form, the CDR3 reads TGTGCCACCAGCTCTCTGGACAGCCCCTACGAGCAGTACTTC.

This clonotype was detected a few times. V is TRBV12-3 or TRBV12-4 and J is TRBJ2-5; D is tentatively TRBD1 or TRBD2 (5 bases each). This CDR3 spans 14 amino acids. Trimming took off 6 bases at V and 5 bases at J, with 16 bases between the two ends. The CDR3 sequence is CASSSAGARETQYF. The CDR3 region has the DNA TGTGCCAGCAGCTCCGCCGGGGCCCGGGAGACCCAGTACTTC.

This clonotype was recorded a few times. V gene TRBV7-9 combines with J gene TRBJ2-5, with TRBD2 matching 7 bases. Trimming at V came to 1 base and at J to 0 bases, leaving 5 bases not matched to a gene. The CDR3 covers 16 residues. The V gene's germline CDR1 is SEHNR and CDR2 FQNEAQ (reference sequence). CDR3 in DNA: TGTGCCAGCAGCTTAGTCGGGGGGTCGTACCAAGAGACCCAGTACTTC. Translated: CASSLVGGSYQETQYF. Variable domain in full (rest from reference TRBV7-9 and TRBJ2-5): DTGVSQNPRHKITKRGQNVTFRCDPISEHNRLYWYRQTLGQGPEFLTYFQNEAQLEKSRLLSDRFSAERPKGSFSTLEIQRTEQGDSAMYLCASSLVGGSYQETQYFGPGTRLLVL.

This clonotype was recorded many times. The CDR3, as DNA: TGTGCCAGCAGTTTATTGGGGGGTCCTCCAGAGACCCAGTACTTC. This codes for CASSLLGGPPETQYF. The chain carries TRBV27 and TRBJ2-5, with a weak D call TRBD2 (6 bases). This CDR3 has 15 amino acids. CDR1 and CDR2 from the germline V gene are MNHEY and SMNVEV (reference sequence). V gave up 1 base and J gave up 4 bases, with 13 bases separating them.

This chain uses TRBV4-2 with TRBJ1-2; D not resolved. Germline V gene lookup returns CDR1 LGHNA and CDR2 YNFKEQ. The CDR3 loop spans 15 amino acids. Trimming removed 2 bases from V and 1 base from J, with 11 bases in between. The CDR3 DNA reads as TGTGCCAGCAGCCAAACGGAGATGAGTAACTATGGCTACACCTTC. This codes for CASSQTEMSNYGYTF.

The J gene is TRBJ1-2, the V gene TRBV13; no reliable D call. CDR1 and CDR2 from the germline V gene are PRHDT and FYEKMQ (reference sequence). The CDR3 covers 15 residues. With 0 bases removed from V and 3 bases from J, the gap between germline ends came to 11 bases. The CDR3 is CASSLGAGEYYGYTF. Here the CDR3 DNA reads TGTGCCAGCAGCTTAGGGGCCGGGGAGTACTATGGCTACACCTTC.

This clonotype was seen at least ten times. This chain connects TRBV19 to TRBJ1-2, with D possibly being TRBD1 (6 bases). Germline CDR1 reads LNHDA; CDR2 reads SQIVND (reference sequence). V was shortened by 1 base and J by 4 bases, with 16 bases between the two germline ends. The CDR3 is 16 amino acids. The CDR3 reads CASSIGWGAYPYGYTF. CDR3 sequence (DNA): TGTGCCAGTAGTATAGGATGGGGGGCCTACCCCTATGGCTACACCTTC.

The CDR3 nucleotides are TGTGCCAGCAGTGACTCGGGGAGAAATGGCTACACCTTC. Translating gives CASSDSGRNGYTF. The chain joins TRBV6-4 to TRBJ1-2; D unclear. Germline V gene sequence: CDR1 MRHNA, CDR2 SNTAGT. The CDR3 is made up of 13 amino acids. Trimming left V 0 bases short and J 6 bases short, with 8 bases between.

This clonotype was picked up many times. The chain joins TRBV7-9 to TRBJ2-5, with TRBD2 matching over 7 bases. The V gene end was trimmed by 1 base and the J gene end by 4 bases; junction bases not matched to a gene: 6. The CDR3 runs to 15 residues. CDR1 SEHNR and CDR2 FQNEAQ come from the germline V gene (reference sequence). The CDR3 loop is CASSLELATLETQYF. The DNA of the CDR3 is TGTGCCAGCAGCTTAGAACTAGCGACCTTAGAGACCCAGTACTTC. Combining the CDR3 with reference TRBV7-9 and TRBJ2-5 gives the whole variable domain DTGVSQNPRHKITKRGQNVTFRCDPISEHNRLYWYRQTLGQGPEFLTYFQNEAQLEKSRLLSDRFSAERPKGSFSTLEIQRTEQGDSAMYLCASSLELATLETQYFGPGTRLLVL.

This clonotype has at least ten counts. V is TRBV28 and J is TRBJ1-5; D perhaps matches TRBD1 (5 bases). Trimming pared 1 base from V and 3 bases from J, leaving 25 bases between. CDR1 MDHEN and CDR2 SYDVKM come from the germline V gene. This CDR3 contains 20 residues. This CDR3 reads CASSLSMGGIGSGYNQPQHF. Written as DNA, the CDR3 is TGTGCCAGCAGTTTATCGATGGGGGGGATAGGCTCGGGATACAATCAGCCCCAGCATTTT.

This clonotype was observed many times. This rearrangement joins TRBV5-5 to TRBJ1-6, with TRBD1 matching 7 bases. The CDR3 has 15 amino acids. Germline CDR1 is SGHKS and CDR2 is YYEKEE (reference sequence). Trimming took 6 bases from V and 5 from J; bases not matched to a gene: 8. This CDR3 reads CASIGTEGDNSPLHF. CDR3 DNA: TGTGCCAGCATAGGGACAGAGGGCGATAATTCACCCCTCCACTTT.

CDR3 sequence: CASSAPGLAAYNEQFF. DNA for the CDR3: TGTGCCAGCAGTGCCCCTGGACTAGCGGCCTACAATGAGCAGTTCTTC. This rearrangement joins TRBV12-3 or TRBV12-4 to TRBJ2-1, with 10 bases that match TRBD2. Unmatched junction bases numbered 6, after V lost 5 bases and J lost 2 bases. CDR3 length: 16 amino acids.

The V call is TRBV29-1, the J call TRBJ2-1, with D unresolved. Trimming stripped 4 bases from V and 2 bases from J, with 9 bases between. In germline, CDR1 is SQVTM, CDR2 ANQGSEA. The CDR3 loop spans 13 amino acids. The CDR3 coding sequence is TGCAGCGTTGTGGGGAATACCTACAATGAGCAGTTCTTC. Translation gives CSVVGNTYNEQFF.

This clonotype was counted ten times or more. The chain carries TRBV6-1 and TRBJ1-5; a weak D match, TRBD1 (5 bases). Trimming cost V 2 bases and J 2 bases, with 7 bases left between them. The CDR3 is 14 residues long. Per the germline V gene, CDR1 is MNHNS and CDR2 is SASEGT. CDR3 sequence (DNA): TGTGCCAGCAGTGAAACGGGGGGCAATCAGCCCCAGCATTTT. The encoded protein is CASSETGGNQPQHF.

This clonotype was seen a handful of times. The chain employs TRBV18 and TRBJ2-7; D may match TRBD1 or TRBD2 (7 bases each). In germline, CDR1 is KGHSH, CDR2 LQKENI. This CDR3 contains 15 residues. The V gene lost 3 bases and the J gene lost 6 bases, with 18 bases spanning the gap. CDR3 amino acids: CASSPMDRPGGEQYF. The DNA of the CDR3 is TGTGCCAGCTCACCGATGGACAGGCCGGGGGGCGAGCAGTACTTC.

This chain connects TRBV7-9 to TRBJ1-2, with 8 bases fitting TRBD1. The V and J ends lost 6 bases and 8 bases, in that order; junction bases with no gene match: 11. CDR1 and CDR2 from the germline V gene are SEHNR and FQNEAQ (reference sequence). There are 14 residues in the CDR3. The CDR3 loop is CASSFAGGTMGYTF. The DNA of the CDR3 is TGTGCCAGCAGTTTTGCAGGGGGCACTATGGGCTACACCTTC.

This sequence joins TRBV5-4 and TRBJ2-3, with D unresolved. Germline V CDR1 and CDR2: SGHNT, YYREEE (reference sequence). With 9 bases removed from V and 6 bases from J, the gap between germline ends came to 11 bases. The CDR3 runs to 11 residues. This CDR3 is CAILQADTQYF. DNA for the CDR3: TGTGCCATCCTCCAGGCCGATACGCAGTATTTT.

The chain links TRBV20-1 to TRBJ2-1; 14 bases agree with TRBD2. From germline, CDR1 is DFQATT and CDR2 SNEGSKA (reference sequence). V lost 5 bases to trimming and J lost 10 bases; unmatched junction nucleotides: 7. The CDR3 is 14 amino acids. CDR3 residues: CSAAGLAGGGEQFF. As DNA, the CDR3 is TGCAGTGCTGCTGGACTAGCGGGGGGAGGGGAGCAGTTCTTC.